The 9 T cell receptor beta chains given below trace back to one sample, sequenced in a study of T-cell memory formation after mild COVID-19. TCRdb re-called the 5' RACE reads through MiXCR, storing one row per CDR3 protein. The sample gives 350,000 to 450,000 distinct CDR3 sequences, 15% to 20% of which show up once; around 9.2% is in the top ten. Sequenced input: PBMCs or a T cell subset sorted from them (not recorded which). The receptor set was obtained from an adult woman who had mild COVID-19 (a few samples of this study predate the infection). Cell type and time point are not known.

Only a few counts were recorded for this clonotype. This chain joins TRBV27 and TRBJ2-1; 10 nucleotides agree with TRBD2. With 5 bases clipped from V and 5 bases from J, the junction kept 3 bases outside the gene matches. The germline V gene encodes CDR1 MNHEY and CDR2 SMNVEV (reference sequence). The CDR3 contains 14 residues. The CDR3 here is CASSKTSGHNEQFF. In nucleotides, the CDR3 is TGTGCCAGCAGTAAGACTAGCGGGCACAATGAGCAGTTCTTC.

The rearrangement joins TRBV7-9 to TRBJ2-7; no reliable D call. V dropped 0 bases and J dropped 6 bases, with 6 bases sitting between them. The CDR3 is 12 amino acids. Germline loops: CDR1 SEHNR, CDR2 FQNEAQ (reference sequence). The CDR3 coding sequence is TGTGCCAGCAGCTTAGCGAACCTCGAGCAGTACTTC. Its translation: CASSLANLEQYF. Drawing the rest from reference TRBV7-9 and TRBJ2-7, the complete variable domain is DTGVSQNPRHKITKRGQNVTFRCDPISEHNRLYWYRQTLGQGPEFLTYFQNEAQLEKSRLLSDRFSAERPKGSFSTLEIQRTEQGDSAMYLCASSLANLEQYFGPGTRLTVT.

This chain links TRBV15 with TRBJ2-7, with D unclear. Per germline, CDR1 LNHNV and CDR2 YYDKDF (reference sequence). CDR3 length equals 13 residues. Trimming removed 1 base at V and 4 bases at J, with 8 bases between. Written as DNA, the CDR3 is TGTGCCACCAGCAGAGGGAAGGCATACGAGCAGTACTTC. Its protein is CATSRGKAYEQYF.

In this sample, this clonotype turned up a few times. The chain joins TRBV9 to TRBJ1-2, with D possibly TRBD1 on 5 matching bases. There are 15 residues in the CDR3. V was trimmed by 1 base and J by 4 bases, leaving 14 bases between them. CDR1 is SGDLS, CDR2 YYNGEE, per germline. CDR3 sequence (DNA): TGTGCCAGCAGCGTAAGCCAGGGTGGGGGCTATGGCTACACCTTC. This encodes CASSVSQGGGYGYTF.

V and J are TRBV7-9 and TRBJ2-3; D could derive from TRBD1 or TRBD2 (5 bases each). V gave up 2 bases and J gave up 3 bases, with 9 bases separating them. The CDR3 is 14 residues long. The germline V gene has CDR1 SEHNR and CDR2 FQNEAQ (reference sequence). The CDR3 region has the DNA TGTGCCAGCAGCTTAATTGGGGGAACAGATACGCAGTATTTT. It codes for CASSLIGGTDTQYF.

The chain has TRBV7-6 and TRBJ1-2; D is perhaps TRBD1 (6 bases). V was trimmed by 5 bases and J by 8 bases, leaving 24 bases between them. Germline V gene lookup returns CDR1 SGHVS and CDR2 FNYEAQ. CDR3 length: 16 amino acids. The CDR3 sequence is CASSLTVGWTDEGYTF. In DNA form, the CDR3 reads TGTGCCAGCAGCCTCACCGTGGGGTGGACAGACGAGGGCTACACCTTC.

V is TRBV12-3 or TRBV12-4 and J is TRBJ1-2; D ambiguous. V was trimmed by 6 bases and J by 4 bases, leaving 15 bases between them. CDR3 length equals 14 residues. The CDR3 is CASSRQAAGYGYTF. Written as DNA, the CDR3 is TGTGCCAGCAGCCGGCAAGCGGCTGGCTATGGCTACACCTTC.

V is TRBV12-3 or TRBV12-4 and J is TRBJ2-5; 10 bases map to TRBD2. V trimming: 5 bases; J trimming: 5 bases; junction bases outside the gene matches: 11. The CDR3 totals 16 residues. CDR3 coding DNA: TGTGCCAGCAGTCCATATCCCCCGGGACTAGCGGAGACCCAGTACTTC. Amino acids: CASSPYPPGLAETQYF.

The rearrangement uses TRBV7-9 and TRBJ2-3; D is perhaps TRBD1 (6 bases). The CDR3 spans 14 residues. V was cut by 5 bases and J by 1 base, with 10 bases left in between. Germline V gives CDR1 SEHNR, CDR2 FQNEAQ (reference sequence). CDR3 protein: CASSGRTGTDTQYF. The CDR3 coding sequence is TGTGCCAGCAGCGGGCGGACAGGCACAGATACGCAGTATTTT.